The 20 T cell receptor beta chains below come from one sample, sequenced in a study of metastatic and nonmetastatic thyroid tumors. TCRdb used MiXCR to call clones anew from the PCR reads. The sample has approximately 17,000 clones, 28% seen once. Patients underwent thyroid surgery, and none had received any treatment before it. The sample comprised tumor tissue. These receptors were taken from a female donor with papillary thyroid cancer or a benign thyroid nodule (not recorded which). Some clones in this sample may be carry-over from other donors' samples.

The CDR3 region is CSVQGRAYEQYF. The CDR3 DNA follows: TGCAGTGTTCAGGGTAGGGCCTACGAGCAGTACTTC. The chain has TRBV20-1 and TRBJ2-7; perhaps TRBD1 as D (5 bases). Trimming took off 7 bases at V and 2 bases at J, with 12 bases between the two ends. This CDR3 has 12 residues. Looked up from germline, CDR1 is DFQATT and CDR2 is SNEGSKA (reference sequence).

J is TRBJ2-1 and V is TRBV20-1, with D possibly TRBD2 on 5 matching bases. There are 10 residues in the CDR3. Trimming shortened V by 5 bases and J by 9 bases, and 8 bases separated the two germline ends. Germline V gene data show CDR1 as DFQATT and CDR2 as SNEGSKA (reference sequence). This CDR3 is CSAPAGEQFF. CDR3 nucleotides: TGCAGTGCTCCGGCGGGTGAGCAGTTCTTC.

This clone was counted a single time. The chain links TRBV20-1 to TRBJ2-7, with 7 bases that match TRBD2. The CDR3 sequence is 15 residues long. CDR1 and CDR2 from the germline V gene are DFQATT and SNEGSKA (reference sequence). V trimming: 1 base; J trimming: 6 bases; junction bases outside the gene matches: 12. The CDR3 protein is CSARGFLAGVGEQYF. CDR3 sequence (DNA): TGCAGTGCTAGAGGTTTTTTGGCGGGAGTAGGCGAGCAGTACTTC.

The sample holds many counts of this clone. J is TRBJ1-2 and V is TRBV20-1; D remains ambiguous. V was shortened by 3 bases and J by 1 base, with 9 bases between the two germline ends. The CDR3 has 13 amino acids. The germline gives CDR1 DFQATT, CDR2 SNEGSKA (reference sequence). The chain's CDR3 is CSARTYDNYGYTF. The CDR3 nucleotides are TGCAGTGCTAGGACATACGATAACTATGGCTACACCTTC.

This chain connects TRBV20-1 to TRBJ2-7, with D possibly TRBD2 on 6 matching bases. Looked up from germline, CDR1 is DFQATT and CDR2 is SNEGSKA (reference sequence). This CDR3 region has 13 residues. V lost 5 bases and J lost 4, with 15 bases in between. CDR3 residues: CSAPRLEGYEQYF. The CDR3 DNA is TGCAGTGCTCCGAGACTAGAAGGGTACGAGCAGTACTTC.

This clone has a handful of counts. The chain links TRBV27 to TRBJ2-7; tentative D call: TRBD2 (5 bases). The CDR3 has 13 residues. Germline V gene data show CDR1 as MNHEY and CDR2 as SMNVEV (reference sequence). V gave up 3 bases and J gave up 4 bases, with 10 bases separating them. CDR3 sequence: CASSLGRTYEQYF. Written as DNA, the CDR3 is TGTGCCAGCAGTTTGGGCAGGACTTACGAGCAGTACTTC.

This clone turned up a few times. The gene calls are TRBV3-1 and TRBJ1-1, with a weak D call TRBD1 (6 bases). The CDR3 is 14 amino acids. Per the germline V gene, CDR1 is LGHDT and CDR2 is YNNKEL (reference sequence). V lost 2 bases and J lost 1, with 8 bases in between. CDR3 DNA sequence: TGTGCCAGCAGCCAATGGGGGGCGAACACTGAAGCTTTCTTT. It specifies CASSQWGANTEAFF.

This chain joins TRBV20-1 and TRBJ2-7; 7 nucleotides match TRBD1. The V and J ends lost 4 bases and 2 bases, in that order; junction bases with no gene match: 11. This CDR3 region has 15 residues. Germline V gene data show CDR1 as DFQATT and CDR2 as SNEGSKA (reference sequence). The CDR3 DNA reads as TGCAGTGCTAATACGTATGACAGGGACCCCTACGAGCAGTACTTC. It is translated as CSANTYDRDPYEQYF.

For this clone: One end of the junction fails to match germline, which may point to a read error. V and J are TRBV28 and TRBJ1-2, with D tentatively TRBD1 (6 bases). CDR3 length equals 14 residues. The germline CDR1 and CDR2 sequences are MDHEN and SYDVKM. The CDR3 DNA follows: TGTGCCAGCAGGCCTACAGGGATGTACTATTGCTACACCTTC. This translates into CASRPTGMYYCYTF.

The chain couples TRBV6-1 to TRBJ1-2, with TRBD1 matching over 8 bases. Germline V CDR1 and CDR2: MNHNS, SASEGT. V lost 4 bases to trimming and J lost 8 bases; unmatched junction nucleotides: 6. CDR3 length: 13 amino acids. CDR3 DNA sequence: TGTGCCAGCAGTGCAGGGACAGGTAGGGGCTACACCTTC. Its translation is CASSAGTGRGYTF.

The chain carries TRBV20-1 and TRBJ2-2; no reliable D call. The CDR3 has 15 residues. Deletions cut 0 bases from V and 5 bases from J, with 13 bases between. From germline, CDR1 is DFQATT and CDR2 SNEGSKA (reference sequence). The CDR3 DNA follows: TGCAGTGCTAGAGATAATACCGATGGGACCGGGGAGCTGTTTTTT. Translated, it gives CSARDNTDGTGELFF.

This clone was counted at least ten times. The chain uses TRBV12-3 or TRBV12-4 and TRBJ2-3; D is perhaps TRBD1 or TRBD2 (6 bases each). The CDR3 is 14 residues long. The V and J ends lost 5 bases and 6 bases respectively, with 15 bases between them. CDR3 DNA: TGTGCCAGCAGTGATGTCCGAGGGGGGGATACGCAGTATTTT. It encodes CASSDVRGGDTQYF.

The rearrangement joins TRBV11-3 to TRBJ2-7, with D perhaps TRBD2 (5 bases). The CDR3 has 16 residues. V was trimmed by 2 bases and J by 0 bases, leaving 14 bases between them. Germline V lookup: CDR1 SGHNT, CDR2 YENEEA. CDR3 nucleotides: TGTGCCAGCAGCTTAATCGCTAGCCCCAACTCCTACGAGCAGTACTTC. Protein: CASSLIASPNSYEQYF.

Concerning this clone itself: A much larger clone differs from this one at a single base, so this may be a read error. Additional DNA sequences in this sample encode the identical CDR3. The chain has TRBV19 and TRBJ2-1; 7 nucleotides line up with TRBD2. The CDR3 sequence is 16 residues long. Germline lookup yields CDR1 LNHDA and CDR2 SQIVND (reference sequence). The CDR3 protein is CASSSRTSGAYNEQFF. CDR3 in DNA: TGTGCCAGTAGTTCCCGGACCAGCGGGGCTTACAATGAACAGTTCTTC. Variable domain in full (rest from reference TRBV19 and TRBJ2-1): DGGITQSPKYLFRKEGQNVTLSCEQNLNHDAMYWYRQDPGQGLRLIYYSQIVNDFQKGDIAEGYSVSREKKESFPLTVTSAQKNPTAFYLCASSSRTSGAYNEQFFGPGTRLTVL.

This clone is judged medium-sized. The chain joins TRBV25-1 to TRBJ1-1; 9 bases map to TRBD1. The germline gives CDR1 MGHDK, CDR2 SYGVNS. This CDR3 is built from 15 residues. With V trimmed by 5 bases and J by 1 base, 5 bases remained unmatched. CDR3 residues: CASSNRGQGNTEAFF. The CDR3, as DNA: TGTGCCAGCAGTAACCGGGGACAGGGGAACACTGAAGCTTTCTTT.

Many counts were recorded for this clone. The CDR3: CASSSTGDSTEAFF. Written as DNA, the CDR3 is TGTGCCAGCAGTTCAACAGGGGACTCCACTGAAGCTTTCTTT. The chain combines TRBV28 with TRBJ1-1, with 7 positions matching TRBD1. The CDR3 runs 14 residues. CDR1 and CDR2 from the germline V gene are MDHEN and SYDVKM. V trimming: 4 bases; J trimming: 4 bases; junction bases outside the gene matches: 6.

The CDR3 spells CASSPFRGGPPAQFF. The CDR3 nucleotides are TGTGCCAGCAGCCCCTTTCGCGGGGGCCCGCCGGCGCAGTTCTTC. V is TRBV11-2 and J is TRBJ2-1; weak D call: TRBD2 (7 bases). This CDR3 spans 15 amino acids. Germline-derived CDR1 and CDR2 are SGHAT and FQNNGV. V was trimmed by 5 bases and J by 12 bases, leaving 23 bases between them.

CDR3: CASSSGTGTGSEKLFF. For the CDR3, the DNA is TGTGCCAGCAGCTCAGGTACCGGGACAGGGTCCGAAAAACTGTTTTTT. V is TRBV7-2 and J is TRBJ1-4; 9 bases align to TRBD1. Looked up from germline, CDR1 is SGHTA and CDR2 is FQGNSA. The junction had 11 bases not matched to a gene; V was cut back by 4 bases and J by 8 bases. This CDR3 is 16 amino acids long.

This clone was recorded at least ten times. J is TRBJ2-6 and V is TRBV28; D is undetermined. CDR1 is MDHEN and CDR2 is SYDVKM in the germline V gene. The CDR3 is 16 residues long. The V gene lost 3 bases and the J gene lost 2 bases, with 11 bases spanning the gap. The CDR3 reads CASSLHDTAGANVLTF. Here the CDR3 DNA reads TGTGCCAGCAGTTTGCATGACACCGCTGGGGCCAACGTCCTGACTTTC.

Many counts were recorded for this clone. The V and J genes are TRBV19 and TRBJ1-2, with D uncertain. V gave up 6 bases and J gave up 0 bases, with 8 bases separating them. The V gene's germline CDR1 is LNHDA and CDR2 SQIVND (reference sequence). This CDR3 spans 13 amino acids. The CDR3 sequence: CASRTSTNYGYTF. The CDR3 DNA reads TGTGCCAGTAGAACGAGTACTAACTATGGCTACACCTTC. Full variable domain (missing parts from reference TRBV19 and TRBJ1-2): DGGITQSPKYLFRKEGQNVTLSCEQNLNHDAMYWYRQDPGQGLRLIYYSQIVNDFQKGDIAEGYSVSREKKESFPLTVTSAQKNPTAFYLCASRTSTNYGYTFGSGTRLTVV.